Each of the 22 T cell receptor beta chains below was sequenced from the same sample in a study of blood T cell repertoires in COVID-19. Some clones are missing from TCRdb's copy, which holds only in-frame ones; the method was immunoSEQ multiplex PCR. The sample holds about 130,000 clones, less than 90% seen once. The source material was peripheral blood. These receptors all stem from a man at least 80 years old with active or convalescent COVID-19.

The chain couples TRBV20-1 to TRBJ1-6; D possibly corresponds to TRBD1 (5 bases). V was trimmed by 3 bases and J by 0 bases, leaving 15 bases between them. The germline V gene has CDR1 DFQATT and CDR2 SNEGSKA (reference sequence). This CDR3 contains 17 residues. CDR3 nucleotides: TGCAGTGCTAGTGAGGGGCTTGCCTACTCCTATAATTCACCCCTCCACTTT. Translation: CSASEGLAYSYNSPLHF.

This chain links TRBV19 with TRBJ1-6, with a tentative D call TRBD1 (6 bases). The CDR3 is 15 amino acids. Trimming shortened V by 7 bases and J by 9 bases, and 19 bases separated the two germline ends. Germline values: CDR1 LNHDA, CDR2 SQIVND (reference sequence). CDR3 residues: CASNSLQGIGSPLHF. The CDR3 region has the DNA TGTGCCAGTAACTCATTACAGGGTATAGGTTCACCCCTCCACTTT.

The chain links TRBV7-9 to TRBJ2-1; TRBD2 matches at 8 bases. The V segment lost 4 bases and the J segment 6 bases; nucleotides outside the gene matches: 8. The CDR3 runs to 15 residues. From germline, CDR1 is SEHNR and CDR2 FQNEAQ (reference sequence). The CDR3 coding sequence is TGTGCCAGCAGCTCCAGCGGGGGTTTGGTCAATGAGCAGTTCTTC. This sequence encodes CASSSSGGLVNEQFF. Together with reference TRBV7-9 and TRBJ2-1, the CDR3 gives the full variable domain: DTGVSQNPRHKITKRGQNVTFRCDPISEHNRLYWYRQTLGQGPEFLTYFQNEAQLEKSRLLSDRFSAERPKGSFSTLEIQRTEQGDSAMYLCASSSSGGLVNEQFFGPGTRLTVL.

The chain recombines TRBV14 with TRBJ2-1, with TRBD1 matching 9 bases. The CDR3 spans 17 residues. CDR1 SGHDN and CDR2 FVKESK come from the germline V gene. J lost 4 bases, V lost 5 bases, and 12 bases had no gene match. CDR3 sequence (DNA): TGTGCCAGCAGCTACCAACCGGGACAGGGTGGTTACAATGAGCAGTTCTTC. Its protein product is CASSYQPGQGGYNEQFF.

The CDR3 loop is CAWSGEGTETQYF. The CDR3 DNA is TGTGCCTGGAGTGGGGAGGGGACGGAGACCCAGTACTTC. The V and J genes are TRBV30 and TRBJ2-5, with 7 bases matching TRBD2. The V gene end was trimmed by 1 base and the J gene end by 5 bases; junction bases not matched to a gene: 4. Per germline, CDR1 GTSNPN and CDR2 SVGIG (reference sequence). CDR3 size: 13 residues. Using reference TRBV30 and TRBJ2-5 for the parts outside the CDR3, the full variable domain is SQTIHQWPATLVQPVGSPLSLECTVEGTSNPNLYWYRQAAGRGLQLLFYSVGIGQISSEVPQNLSASRPQDRQFILSSKKLLLSDSGFYLCAWSGEGTETQYFGPGTRLLVL.

The CDR3 DNA follows: TGTGCCAGCAGCCCTAGCGGGGGGGCAGAGGAGACCCAGTACTTC. Residues: CASSPSGGAEETQYF. The chain uses TRBV7-9 and TRBJ2-5, with 12 positions matching TRBD2. CDR3 size: 15 residues. Germline loops: CDR1 SEHNR, CDR2 FQNEAQ (reference sequence). Germline trimming cut 5 bases from V and 5 bases from J; bases unmatched to any gene: 6.

The chain links TRBV6-6 to TRBJ1-4, with D uncertain. The germline gives CDR1 MNHNY, CDR2 SVGAGI (reference sequence). CDR3 size: 14 residues. Trimming removed 6 bases from V and 6 bases from J, with 14 bases in between. CDR3 sequence reads: CASRSRQSHEKLFF. In DNA form, the CDR3 reads TGTGCCAGCAGGTCTAGGCAGAGCCATGAAAAACTGTTTTTT.

The chain is built from TRBV2 and TRBJ2-3; D uncertain. V lost 11 bases and J 0 bases, leaving 9 bases between the germline ends. From germline, CDR1 is SNHLY and CDR2 FYNNEI. CDR3 length equals 12 residues. The chain's CDR3 is CAGGRSTDTQYF. In DNA form, the CDR3 reads TGTGCCGGCGGAAGAAGCACAGATACGCAGTATTTT. Filled out from reference TRBV2 and TRBJ2-3, the complete variable domain reads EPEVTQTPSHQVTQMGQEVILRCVPISNHLYFYWYRQILGQKVEFLVSFYNNEISEKSEIFDDQFSVERPDGSNFTLKIRSTKLEDSAMYFCAGGRSTDTQYFGPGTRLTVL.

The V gene is TRBV5-1, the J gene TRBJ2-3; TRBD1 aligns across 11 bases. V dropped 2 bases and J dropped 0; count of bases not matched to a gene: 17. The germline gives CDR1 SGHRS, CDR2 YFSETQ. The CDR3 is 21 residues long. The CDR3 DNA reads as TGCGCCAGCAGCTTTTGGCCTAAAAACCGGGACAGGGGGACTAGCACAGATACGCAGTATTTT. It is translated as CASSFWPKNRDRGTSTDTQYF.

J is TRBJ1-3 and V is TRBV27; D possibly corresponds to TRBD1 (6 bases). V shed 6 bases and J shed 2 bases, with 8 bases lying between them. The V gene's germline CDR1 is MNHEY and CDR2 SMNVEV (reference sequence). There are 13 residues in the CDR3. CDR3 amino acids: CASRRTAGNTIYF. The CDR3 DNA reads as TGTGCCAGCAGGAGGACAGCTGGAAACACCATATATTTT.

The chain recombines TRBV5-1 with TRBJ2-7; 7 nucleotides align to TRBD2. V trimming: 3 bases; J trimming: 0 bases; junction bases outside the gene matches: 3. The CDR3 loop spans 14 amino acids. From germline, CDR1 is SGHRS and CDR2 YFSETQ. CDR3 region: CASSSPGGSYEQYF. In DNA, the CDR3 is TGCGCCAGCAGCTCGCCGGGAGGCTCCTACGAGCAGTACTTC.

The V call is TRBV4-2, the J call TRBJ1-3; 8 positions match TRBD1. The CDR3 sequence is 17 residues long. The trim removed 3 bases at V and 2 bases at J, leaving 9 bases unmatched. Germline CDR1 is LGHNA and CDR2 is YNFKEQ. DNA of the CDR3: TGTGCCAGCAGCCAGGGTGCAGGGGGCGCACCTGGAAACACCATATATTTT. It translates to CASSQGAGGAPGNTIYF.

The rearrangement joins TRBV29-1 to TRBJ2-1, with a tentative D call TRBD1 (6 bases). Trimming removed 7 bases from V and 0 bases from J, with 10 bases in between. Germline loops: CDR1 SQVTM, CDR2 ANQGSEA. This CDR3 region has 13 residues. CDR3 sequence reads: CSGRGGSYNEQFF. CDR3 bases: TGCAGCGGACGAGGGGGCTCCTACAATGAGCAGTTCTTC.

The chain links TRBV5-4 to TRBJ2-6, with 11 bases fitting TRBD1. J was trimmed by 3 bases and V by 3 bases; bases with no gene match: 2. Per germline, CDR1 SGHNT and CDR2 YYREEE (reference sequence). The CDR3 covers 16 residues. The CDR3 DNA sequence: TGTGCCAGCAGCTGGACAGGGGGCCGTGGGGCCAACGTCCTGACTTTC. Protein sequence: CASSWTGGRGANVLTF.

For this clone: This CDR3 is also generated by other DNA sequences in the sample. The rearrangement joins TRBV12-3 or TRBV12-4 to TRBJ1-1; unclear D gene. Between the trimmed V and J ends, which lost 5 bases and 5 bases, there was a span of 12 bases. CDR3 length: 13 residues. The CDR3 nucleotides are TGTGCCAGCAGTCTCTCGGGAGGGACTGAAGCTTTCTTT. Its protein product is CASSLSGGTEAFF.

The chain uses TRBV7-9 and TRBJ2-1; tentatively, D is TRBD2 (5 bases). The length of the CDR3 is 14 residues. The germline V and J ends were trimmed by 1 base and 9 bases, with 13 bases remaining between them. Germline CDR1 and CDR2: SEHNR and FQNEAQ (reference sequence). The CDR3 nucleotides read TGTGCCAGCAGCTTAGTTAGTGGAGAGGGTGAGCAGTTCTTC. The encoded protein is CASSLVSGEGEQFF.

The J gene is TRBJ2-7, the V gene TRBV20-1; D is ambiguous. Germline CDR1 reads DFQATT; CDR2 reads SNEGSKA (reference sequence). The CDR3 is 13 residues long. V lost 3 bases and J 2 bases, leaving 11 bases between the germline ends. The CDR3 reads CSASGQIPYEQYF. The DNA of the CDR3 is TGCAGTGCTAGTGGGCAGATCCCCTACGAGCAGTACTTC.

This clone was detected only a few times. The chain links TRBV3-1 (or the pseudogene TRBV3-2) to TRBJ2-1, with D maybe TRBD2 (6 bases). Germline V lookup: CDR1 LGHDT, CDR2 YNNKEL (reference sequence). CDR3 length: 14 residues. Between the trimmed V and J ends, which lost 4 bases and 8 bases, there was a span of 15 bases. CDR3 in DNA: TGTGCCAGCAGCCTCTACGGGAGTCAGGATGAGCAGTTCTTC. Amino acid sequence: CASSLYGSQDEQFF.

This chain links TRBV11-2 with TRBJ2-7, with 10 bases that match TRBD1. CDR3 length equals 14 residues. Germline V gene lookup returns CDR1 SGHAT and CDR2 FQNNGV. Trimming took 7 bases from V and 2 from J; bases not matched to a gene: 5. CDR3 DNA sequence: TGTGCCAGCACCAGGACAGGGGGTCCCTACGAGCAGTACTTC. It translates to CASTRTGGPYEQYF.

The CDR3 loop reads CASRKDGLNTEAFF. In DNA form, the CDR3 reads TGTGCCAGCAGGAAGGATGGGCTGAACACTGAAGCTTTCTTT. V is TRBV6-5 and J is TRBJ1-1; D call uncertain. CDR3 size: 14 residues. Trimming removed 6 bases at V and 0 bases at J, with 11 bases between. The germline V gene has CDR1 MNHEY and CDR2 SVGAGI.

The chain combines TRBV2 with TRBJ2-1, with a possible D match to TRBD2 (6 bases). V lost 6 bases to trimming and J lost 6 bases, with 12 bases between them. The CDR3 has 13 residues. CDR1 SNHLY and CDR2 FYNNEI come from the germline V gene. The CDR3 region has the DNA TGTGCCAGCAGGCTTCTGGGGGGCAATGAGCAGTTCTTC. It is translated as CASRLLGGNEQFF.

This chain connects TRBV10-3 to TRBJ2-1; 7 bases are shared with TRBD1. CDR3 size: 16 residues. Trimming took 2 bases from V and 4 from J; bases not matched to a gene: 8. Germline CDR1 is ENHRY and CDR2 is SYGVKD. The CDR3 loop is CAISEPGQFIYNEQFF. In DNA form, the CDR3 reads TGTGCCATCAGTGAGCCGGGACAGTTCATTTACAATGAGCAGTTCTTC.